The TCR beta chain under discussion was sequenced for a study of OX40 agonist ivuxolimab in advanced cancers. Background on the whole study: Ivuxolimab was an agonistic, fully human IgG2 monoclonal antibody directed against OX40 (CD134), a costimulatory receptor. Intravenous ivuxolimab was administered to patients every 2 weeks at six dose levels: 0.01, 0.1, 0.3, 1.5, 3 and 10 mg/kg. Among the approximately 50 dose-escalation patients, around 20 had hepatocellular carcinoma, approximately 15 melanoma, 9 renal cell carcinoma and 9 head and neck cancer. In the dose-escalation cohort, around four fifths of patients were male, and the mean age was approximately 60 years, with a range of about 23 to 85. Prior anti-PD-1, anti-PD-L1 or anti-CTLA-4 therapy was permitted, and 40% of dose-escalation patients had received checkpoint inhibitors. Three dose-escalation patients achieved partial responses, one with hepatocellular carcinoma and two with cutaneous melanoma. The purpose of peripheral TCRbeta sequencing was to test whether ivuxolimab changed TCR sequence diversity and led to clonal T-cell expansion. The monotherapy dose-escalation portion (N of about 50 patients) of the phase I ivuxolimab trial is reported in the paper. Broader findings and caveats from the paper: Which antigens the clonally expanded peripheral T cells were specific for was not determined. In partial responders in the 0.1-3.0 mg/kg groups, normalized peripheral clonal expansion was found to be among the lowest, especially among CD8+ T cells. Low levels of normalized T-cell clonal expansion were also shown by some nonresponding patients. After ivuxolimab, expanded clones were on average more numerous among CD8+ T cells than among CD4+ T cells. At doses of 0.1 to 3.0 mg/kg, clonal expansion of both CD4+ and CD8+ blood T cells was observed from baseline to week 6.

Patients with autoimmune disease history or receiving systemic immunosuppression were excluded from the trial. Peripheral blood for TCR sequencing was drawn from every dose cohort at baseline, at cycle 4 day 1 and at cycle 7 day 1. The samples were drawn from a first-in-human, open-label, multicenter phase I dose-escalation trial of ivuxolimab. Adults with locally advanced or metastatic melanoma, renal cell, hepatocellular, or head and neck squamous cell carcinoma were enrolled in the trial. Before TCR sequencing, CD4+ T cells and CD8+ T cells from peripheral blood were sorted into separate populations. As regards this clone: The antigen it binds to is not known. Germline and junction disagree at one end, which may indicate a read error.

Counted from cysteine to phenylalanine, this CDR3 has 12 amino acids. Only the CDR3 DNA is retained, 36 bases long and in frame from the first base. Via the germline V gene, CDR1 is SGHTS and CDR2 YDEGEE. Genomic DNA was isolated from the sorted cells so that the TCRbeta CDR3 region could be sequenced. The immunoSEQ Assay was used to sequence the TCRbeta CDR3 regions. The table comes from immuneACCESS by way of TCRdb, which keeps in-frame sequences with V and J called. Part of the clones is missing from these tables; in studies checked, under half for an unresolved V gene and the rest for unknown reasons. This sample holds about 72,000 clones; 81% were observed only once. 5% of the sample is taken by the ten largest.

The sample in question was CD4+ or CD8+ T cells sorted from blood, obtained in a trial of the OX40 agonist ivuxolimab. This TCR derives from an adult with an advanced solid tumor such as melanoma, head and neck, liver or kidney cancer. The sequence is built from TRBV5-8 and TRBJ1-4, with no confidently assigned D gene. The DNA reads as follows: TGTGCCAGCAGCCATCGAGCGGGCAGAACTTTCTTT. Translated, this gives CASSHRAGRTFF.